The sequence of this T cell receptor beta chain was determined in a study of blood T cell repertoires in COVID-19. Study as a whole: COVID-19 samples from acute and convalescent phases originated in the United States, Italy and Spain. PBMCs, B-cell-depleted T cells, or T cells provided the cDNA or gDNA that made up the material.

The Seattle patients joined while their infection was active and were tracked longitudinally afterward. Per the authors' pipeline: Quantification of nucleated cells was approximated via reference gene primer amplification. Sequencing was performed with immunoSEQ multiplex PCR; in TCRdb, only in-frame clones are kept and a portion is missing. V and J calls and clone size are copied from that table; D and trimming were computed from the DNA. The sample contains about 64,000 clones, 88% of which appear only once. Germline loops: CDR1 MNHEY, CDR2 SVGAGI. This CDR3 is 15 amino acids long. J was trimmed by 6 bases and V by 0 bases; bases with no gene match: 8.

This receptor was taken from a woman aged 55-69 years with COVID-19, enrolled during active disease. The specimen sequenced was peripheral blood. The chain is built from TRBV6-5 and TRBJ2-7; 7 bases map to TRBD1. The CDR3 coding sequence is TGTGCCAGCAGTTACTCTAAGGCAGGGGGTAGCGAGCAGTACTTC. This gives the protein CASSYSKAGGSEQYF.